The 32 T cell receptor beta chains below all came from one sample that was sequenced in a study of cytomegalovirus exposure and HLA in healthy donors. It was with 60 Vbeta and 13 Jbeta primers that the PCR ran. Clones were sequenced by immunoSEQ multiplex PCR, and TCRdb holds only the in-frame ones, with some missing. This table has roughly 84,000 clones, 63% appearing once. The material sequenced was PBMCs. The source is a middle-aged woman in good health and CMV-seropositive.

This sequence joins TRBV6-6 and TRBJ2-3; TRBD2 matches 10 bases. The CDR3 spans 14 residues. The germline gives CDR1 MNHNY, CDR2 SVGAGI (reference sequence). Losses at the gene ends were 4 bases for V and 4 bases for J; bases not matched to a gene: 2. CDR3 sequence reads: CASSSSGSADTQYF. The CDR3 bases are TGTGCCAGCAGTTCTAGCGGGAGTGCAGATACGCAGTATTTT.

V and J are TRBV27 and TRBJ2-7; TRBD2 aligns across 11 bases. J gave up 7 bases and V 2 bases, and 7 bases lay outside the gene matches. The CDR3 contains 15 residues. Germline CDR1 MNHEY, CDR2 SMNVEV (reference sequence). Here the CDR3 DNA reads TGTGCCAGCAGTTTAAGGCTAGCGGGGGGATATGAGCAGTACTTC. Its translation is CASSLRLAGGYEQYF.

The rearrangement links TRBV14 to TRBJ2-7; 8 bases fit TRBD2. This CDR3 comprises 13 residues. V shed 4 bases and J 7 bases; nucleotides not matched to a gene: 6. Germline values: CDR1 SGHDN, CDR2 FVKESK. CDR3 bases: TGTGCCAGCAGCCTTGGGACTAGTCGTGAGCAGTACTTC. Translation gives CASSLGTSREQYF.

A few counts support this clone. The CDR3, as DNA: TGTGCCAGCCTAGCACACTATAGCAATCAGCCCCAGCATTTT. Translating gives CASLAHYSNQPQHF. This chain connects TRBV19 to TRBJ1-5; no reliable D call. The CDR3 is 14 amino acids. Trimming shortened V by 9 bases and J by 0 bases, and 12 bases separated the two germline ends. The germline CDR1 and CDR2 sequences are LNHDA and SQIVND (reference sequence).

This chain connects TRBV7-7 to TRBJ2-1, with 9 bases aligning to TRBD2. This CDR3 spans 15 amino acids. Trimming removed 5 bases from V and 4 bases from J; junction bases left unmatched: 6. In germline, CDR1 is SSHAT, CDR2 FNYEAQ (reference sequence). The chain's CDR3 is CASSPTAGGYNEQFF. CDR3 DNA sequence: TGTGCCAGCAGCCCGACGGCGGGAGGGTACAATGAGCAGTTCTTC. The full variable domain, completed using reference TRBV7-7 and TRBJ2-1, is GAGVSQSPRYKVTKRGQDVTLRCDPISSHATLYWYQQALGQGPEFLTYFNYEAQPDKSGLPSDRFSAERPEGSISTLTIQRTEQRDSAMYRCASSPTAGGYNEQFFGPGTRLTVL.

The CDR3: CASSLAARTGGSEAFF. In DNA form, the CDR3 reads TGTGCCAGCAGCTTAGCTGCCCGGACAGGGGGGTCTGAAGCTTTCTTT. The rearrangement uses TRBV7-2 and TRBJ1-1, with 10 nucleotides matching TRBD1. CDR3 length: 16 amino acids. The germline CDR1 and CDR2 sequences are SGHTA and FQGNSA. After removal of 0 bases from V and 6 bases from J, the junction contained 7 bases not matched to a gene.

With regard to this clone: The sample contains more than one DNA sequence encoding this CDR3. The chain has TRBV5-1 and TRBJ2-3; no clear D. The V and J ends lost 0 bases and 1 base respectively, with 3 bases between them. This CDR3 comprises 13 residues. The germline V gene encodes CDR1 SGHRS and CDR2 YFSETQ. CDR3 region: CASSLVGTDTQYF. Here the CDR3 DNA reads TGCGCCAGCAGCTTGGTAGGCACAGATACGCAGTATTTT.

V usage is TRBV29-1 and J usage is TRBJ2-2, with TRBD2 as a possible D gene (5 bases). Between the trimmed V and J ends, which lost 3 bases and 2 bases, there was a span of 7 bases. The CDR3 length is 13 residues. The V gene's germline CDR1 is SQVTM and CDR2 ANQGSEA. The CDR3 region has the DNA TGCAGCGTTGATCGGGGTAACACCGGGGAGCTGTTTTTT. This encodes CSVDRGNTGELFF.

This clone was recorded at least ten times. This chain links TRBV19 with TRBJ1-5, with 7 bases identical to TRBD1. The CDR3 totals 12 residues. CDR1 is LNHDA and CDR2 is SQIVND in the germline V gene (reference sequence). V shed 5 bases, J shed 9 bases, and the junction held 4 bases outside the gene matches. CDR3 protein: CASSLQGWPQHF. The CDR3 DNA reads as TGTGCCAGTAGTTTACAGGGGTGGCCCCAGCATTTT.

The rearrangement links TRBV2 to TRBJ2-7; D not resolved. The length of the CDR3 is 11 residues. Germline CDR1 and CDR2: SNHLY and FYNNEI. Trimming shortened V by 2 bases and J by 9 bases, and 8 bases separated the two germline ends. The CDR3 region has the DNA TGTGCCAGCAGTGAATCTAGTACGCAGTACTTC. Its translation: CASSESSTQYF.

This clone appeared a few times. This chain connects TRBV7-2 to TRBJ1-1; D is unclear. The CDR3 extends over 13 amino acids. Trimming took 2 bases from V and 1 from J, leaving 5 bases between them. Germline V CDR1 and CDR2: SGHTA, FQGNSA. The DNA of the CDR3 is TGTGCCAGCAGCTTAACAACGAACACTGAAGCTTTCTTT. Translation: CASSLTTNTEAFF. The entire variable domain, with the rest obtained from reference TRBV7-2 and TRBJ1-1, is as follows: GAGVSQSPSNKVTEKGKDVELRCDPISGHTALYWYRQSLGQGLEFLIYFQGNSAPDKSGLPSDRFSAERTGGSVSTLTIQRTQQEDSAVYLCASSLTTNTEAFFGQGTRLTVV.

This clone turned up a few times. The rearrangement joins TRBV19 to TRBJ1-5; tentatively, D is TRBD1 (6 bases). CDR3 size: 14 residues. V was trimmed by 5 bases and J by 4 bases, leaving 12 bases between them. From germline, CDR1 is LNHDA and CDR2 SQIVND (reference sequence). The CDR3 sequence is CASSFQQGNQPQHF. The CDR3 nucleotides read TGTGCCAGTAGTTTCCAACAGGGAAATCAGCCCCAGCATTTT.

This clone appeared a few times. The chain is built from TRBV5-6 and TRBJ1-1; 7 nucleotides align to TRBD1. This CDR3 spans 16 amino acids. Per the germline V gene, CDR1 is SGHDT and CDR2 is YYEEEE. Trimming took 4 bases from V and 5 from J; bases not matched to a gene: 14. CDR3 amino acids: CASSQGVLAGVTEAFF. In nucleotides, the CDR3 is TGTGCCAGCAGCCAGGGGGTACTCGCAGGGGTAACTGAAGCTTTCTTT.

V gene TRBV18 combines with J gene TRBJ1-1, with 10 nucleotides matching TRBD1. Germline V gene data show CDR1 as KGHSH and CDR2 as LQKENI. The J segment lost 4 bases and the V segment lost 6 bases, leaving 11 bases of the junction unmatched. The CDR3 is made up of 16 amino acids. Here the CDR3 reads CASSRGTGERVTEAFF. Here the CDR3 DNA reads TGTGCCAGCTCCCGAGGGACAGGGGAAAGAGTCACTGAAGCTTTCTTT.

This clone was observed a single time. V gene TRBV28 combines with J gene TRBJ1-1; tentatively, D is TRBD1 (5 bases). Germline V gives CDR1 MDHEN, CDR2 SYDVKM. There are 14 residues in the CDR3. The germline V and J ends were trimmed by 4 bases and 1 base, with 10 bases remaining between them. The CDR3 loop reads CASSSTGSNTEAFF. The CDR3 DNA is TGTGCCAGCAGTTCTACAGGTTCGAACACTGAAGCTTTCTTT.

The rearrangement links TRBV18 to TRBJ1-1; the D is unclear. Germline CDR1 is KGHSH and CDR2 is LQKENI. This CDR3 has 15 amino acids. Trimming took off 0 bases at V and 2 bases at J, with 10 bases between the two ends. This CDR3 reads CASSPPGRANTEAFF. For the CDR3, the DNA is TGTGCCAGCTCACCACCGGGGAGGGCCAACACTGAAGCTTTCTTT.

This clone has more than one count but fewer than ten. This chain joins TRBV11-2 and TRBJ1-2; maybe TRBD1 (5 bases). This CDR3 comprises 14 residues. The germline V gene encodes CDR1 SGHAT and CDR2 FQNNGV. V lost 1 base and J lost 7, with 13 bases in between. DNA for the CDR3: TGTGCCAGCAGCTTAGCCGGTCGGGGGACTGGCTACACCTTC. It encodes CASSLAGRGTGYTF. The full variable domain, rest sourced from reference TRBV11-2 and TRBJ1-2, is EAGVAQSPRYKIIEKRQSVAFWCNPISGHATLYWYQQILGQGPKLLIQFQNNGVVDDSQLPKDRFSAERLKGVDSTLKIQPAKLEDSAVYLCASSLAGRGTGYTFGSGTRLTVV.

This chain connects TRBV5-1 to TRBJ2-1; a possible D gene is TRBD2 (5 bases). The CDR3 consists of 14 residues. Germline assignment: CDR1 SGHRS and CDR2 YFSETQ. The V gene lost 0 bases and the J gene lost 8 bases, with 12 bases spanning the gap. The CDR3 nucleotides are TGCGCCAGCAGCTTGGCCCTAGGAGGCCATGAGCAGTTCTTC. Its translation: CASSLALGGHEQFF.

The chain couples TRBV28 to TRBJ1-5; TRBD1 is a possible D gene (5 bases). Trimming left V 8 bases short and J 4 bases short, with 15 bases between. The germline V gene encodes CDR1 MDHEN and CDR2 SYDVKM. The CDR3 spans 14 residues. The CDR3 loop is CASLDVRGNQPQHF. CDR3 DNA: TGTGCCAGCCTGGACGTCCGGGGGAATCAGCCCCAGCATTTT.

This clone showed up just a few times. The V call is TRBV7-2, the J call TRBJ2-5; TRBD1 aligns across 9 bases. V lost 2 bases to trimming and J lost 11 bases; unmatched junction nucleotides: 6. Germline CDR1 SGHTA, CDR2 FQGNSA. This CDR3 region has 13 residues. The CDR3 coding sequence is TGTGCCAGCAGCTTAACCCGACAGGGGGAGCAGTACTTC. Residues: CASSLTRQGEQYF.

This sequence joins TRBV7-2 and TRBJ2-7; D is possibly TRBD2 (5 bases). The CDR3 extends over 13 amino acids. V was clipped by 5 bases and J by 4 bases, with 12 bases between them. Germline CDR1 reads SGHTA; CDR2 reads FQGNSA. CDR3 sequence (DNA): TGTGCCAGCAGCACGGGAAACAGTTACGAGCAGTACTTC. It codes for CASSTGNSYEQYF. Full variable domain (missing parts from reference TRBV7-2 and TRBJ2-7): GAGVSQSPSNKVTEKGKDVELRCDPISGHTALYWYRQSLGQGLEFLIYFQGNSAPDKSGLPSDRFSAERTGGSVSTLTIQRTQQEDSAVYLCASSTGNSYEQYFGPGTRLTVT.

The rearrangement uses TRBV7-2 and TRBJ2-7; perhaps TRBD2 as D (5 bases). V was trimmed by 2 bases and J by 5 bases, leaving 10 bases between them. Looked up from germline, CDR1 is SGHTA and CDR2 is FQGNSA. The CDR3 is made up of 13 amino acids. The CDR3 is CASSLPGLNEQYF. CDR3 bases: TGTGCCAGCAGCTTACCTGGACTTAACGAGCAGTACTTC.

CDR3 protein: CASETSGNYETQYF. As DNA, the CDR3 is TGTGCCAGCGAGACTAGCGGGAATTACGAGACCCAGTACTTC. The rearrangement uses TRBV6-1 and TRBJ2-5; 11 bases match TRBD2. Germline CDR1 reads MNHNS; CDR2 reads SASEGT. V dropped 8 bases and J dropped 5; count of bases not matched to a gene: 7. CDR3 length equals 14 residues.

The chain couples TRBV19 to TRBJ1-2; TRBD1 matches at 8 bases. Germline trimming cut 5 bases from V and 2 bases from J; bases unmatched to any gene: 1. CDR1 and CDR2 (germline): LNHDA, SQIVND (reference sequence). The length of the CDR3 is 13 residues. The CDR3: CASSWDRNYGYTF. The CDR3 DNA sequence: TGTGCCAGTAGTTGGGACAGGAACTATGGCTACACCTTC.

The chain employs TRBV28 and TRBJ1-1, with a tentative D call TRBD1 (6 bases). V lost 4 bases and J 2 bases, leaving 11 bases between the germline ends. Germline V gene lookup returns CDR1 MDHEN and CDR2 SYDVKM. CDR3 length equals 14 residues. This CDR3 reads CASSSGHTNTEAFF. As DNA, the CDR3 is TGTGCCAGCAGTTCGGGACATACCAACACTGAAGCTTTCTTT. Based on the CDR3 plus reference TRBV28 and TRBJ1-1, the full variable domain is DVKVTQSSRYLVKRTGEKVFLECVQDMDHENMFWYRQDPGLGLRLIYFSYDVKMKEKGDIPEGYSVSREKKERFSLILESASTNQTSMYLCASSSGHTNTEAFFGQGTRLTVV.

The chain employs TRBV10-3 and TRBJ2-2; TRBD2 is a possible D gene (6 bases). The V end lost 7 bases, the J end lost 0 bases, and 9 bases lay between the germline ends. The V gene's germline CDR1 is ENHRY and CDR2 SYGVKD. This CDR3 is built from 14 residues. The CDR3 sequence is CAIMEGPNTGELFF. The CDR3 DNA follows: TGTGCCATCATGGAGGGGCCGAACACCGGGGAGCTGTTTTTT.

The J gene is TRBJ2-7, the V gene TRBV6-5, with 9 bases identical to TRBD2. V was pared by 6 bases and J by 6 bases, with 6 bases of the junction left unmatched. This CDR3 spans 13 amino acids. CDR1 is MNHEY and CDR2 is SVGAGI in the germline V gene. The CDR3 protein is CASSSGTSSEQYF. The CDR3 coding sequence is TGTGCCAGCAGCTCCGGGACTAGCTCCGAGCAGTACTTC.

This clone was recorded a few times. This CDR3 is CASSQDRKVAGVIPDTQYF. The CDR3 DNA follows: TGCGCCAGCAGCCAAGACAGGAAGGTAGCGGGAGTTATCCCAGATACGCAGTATTTT. J is TRBJ2-3 and V is TRBV4-1; 9 positions agree with TRBD2. Germline loops: CDR1 MGHRA, CDR2 YSYEKL. The CDR3 extends over 19 amino acids. Trimming removed 0 bases from V and 4 bases from J; junction bases left unmatched: 14.

The chain combines TRBV10-3 with TRBJ2-5, with 8 bases aligning to TRBD2. J gave up 5 bases and V 6 bases, and 11 bases lay outside the gene matches. The CDR3 has 15 amino acids. Germline loops: CDR1 ENHRY, CDR2 SYGVKD. CDR3 sequence (DNA): TGTGCCATCAGCCCACTAGCGGAGTCAGGGGAGACCCAGTACTTC. It encodes CAISPLAESGETQYF.

The chain has TRBV9 and TRBJ1-1, with D perhaps TRBD1 (5 bases). The CDR3 is made up of 13 amino acids. The germline CDR1 and CDR2 sequences are SGDLS and YYNGEE. Trimming removed 4 bases at V and 4 bases at J, with 11 bases between. CDR3 DNA sequence: TGTGCCAGCAGCTTCGGGGGGGGCACTGAAGCTTTCTTT. Protein product: CASSFGGGTEAFF.

The chain carries TRBV6-5 and TRBJ2-2; 7 bases line up with TRBD2. V lost 5 bases, J lost 4 bases, and 7 bases stayed unmatched. This CDR3 has 15 amino acids. The germline gives CDR1 MNHEY, CDR2 SVGAGI. The DNA for the CDR3 is TGTGCCAGCAGTAGGGGAGGGACCGTCACCGGGGAGCTGTTTTTT. This sequence encodes CASSRGGTVTGELFF.

This clone came up once. The V call is TRBV5-1, the J call TRBJ2-5; 11 nucleotides align to TRBD2. The J segment lost 3 bases and the V segment lost 5 bases, leaving 6 bases of the junction unmatched. The CDR3 runs to 15 residues. Germline-derived CDR1 and CDR2 are SGHRS and YFSETQ. For the CDR3, the DNA is TGCGCCAGCAGGCCTAGCGGGAGGTTCGAAGAGACCCAGTACTTC. Translated, it gives CASRPSGRFEETQYF.